These T cell receptor beta chains were read from a single sample in a study of blood T cell repertoires in COVID-19. Assay used: immunoSEQ multiplex PCR; TCRdb lists only in-frame clones, some missing. The data hold under 350,000 clones, with roughly 90% observed a single time. What was sequenced was peripheral blood. The receptors were gathered from a woman under 40 with COVID-19, enrolled during active disease. Each CDR3 is given with its conserved first and last residue. Fields, in order: V gene, J gene, D gene, clone size, CDR3 DNA, CDR3 protein. A D gene is named only where the DNA matches it firmly. Part of the rows lack a size; the others show once, few, many or a class for expanded clones.

TRBV10-1	TRBJ2-5	.	.	TGCGCCAGCGCGCGGGACTTTCAAGAGACCCAGTACTTC	CASARDFQETQYF
TRBV6-6	TRBJ2-1	.	.	TGTGCCAGCGGCAGAAGCTCCTACAATGAGCAGTTCTTC	CASGRSSYNEQFF
TRBV30	TRBJ1-6	TRBD1	.	TGTGCCTGGAGTTGGAGACAGGGGGCTTCACCCCTCCACTTT	CAWSWRQGASPLHF
TRBV5-1	TRBJ1-1	TRBD1	once	TGCGCCAGCAGCCTGACGACAGGGGGCTTTACTGAAGCTTTCTTT	CASSLTTGGFTEAFF
TRBV7-9	TRBJ2-3	.	.	TGTGCCAGCAGCCCCCCTCTGGGGGGAGTCACAGATACGCAGTATTTT	CASSPPLGGVTDTQYF
TRBV4-1	TRBJ1-3	.	few	TGCGCCAGCAGCCAACCCGAGGGTTCCCCTCGAAACACCATATATTTT	CASSQPEGSPRNTIYF
TRBV6-5	TRBJ2-4	TRBD2	.	TGTGCCAGCAGCCCGGGACTAGCGGAAAACATTCAGTACTTC	CASSPGLAENIQYF
TRBV7-9	TRBJ1-4	TRBD1	.	TGTGCCAGCAACAAGAGGGGGCGATTTAATGAAAAACTGTTTTTT	CASNKRGRFNEKLFF
TRBV15	TRBJ2-7	TRBD1	.	TGTGCCACCAGCGGTAGGACAGGGAATGTCTACGAGCAGTACTTC	CATSGRTGNVYEQYF
TRBV6-5	TRBJ1-1	.	.	TGTGCCAGCAGTTATGGCCTCGGGGGGGGACTAGAAGCTTTCTTT	CASSYGLGGGLEAFF
TRBV14	TRBJ1-1	.	.	TGTGCCAGCAGCCAGTTCAGGAACACTGAAGCTTTCTTT	CASSQFRNTEAFF
TRBV3-1/TRBV3-2	TRBJ1-1	TRBD1	.	TGTGCCAGCAGCCGAAACCCGACAGGGGGCCACACTGAAGCTTTCTTT	CASSRNPTGGHTEAFF
TRBV30	TRBJ1-2	.	.	TGTGCCTGGAGGGAAGACAGGTCGCATAACTATGGCTACACCTTC	CAWREDRSHNYGYTF
TRBV4-1	TRBJ1-4	.	.	TGCGCCAGCAGCCAAGACAGAAATAATGAAAAACTGTTTTTT	CASSQDRNNEKLFF
TRBV28	TRBJ1-2	TRBD1	.	TGTGCCAGCAGTTTGGGGACAGGGAACTATGGCTACACCTTC	CASSLGTGNYGYTF
TRBV3-1/TRBV3-2	TRBJ1-5	.	.	TGTGCCAGCAGCCAAGCCAGGGATCAGCCCCAGCATTTT	CASSQARDQPQHF
TRBV7-8	TRBJ1-4	.	few	TGTGCCAGCAGCCCCGCGGGGGGAAGGGGCGAAAAACTGTTTTTT	CASSPAGGRGEKLFF
TRBV6-4	TRBJ2-1	TRBD2	.	TGTGCCAGCAGTGAAGACGGGGGGGCCGTCAATGAGCAGTTCTTC	CASSEDGGAVNEQFF
TRBV10-1	TRBJ2-1	TRBD2	.	TGCGCCAGCAGCCGGGGCGGGGGAGGATCCTACAATGAGCAGTTCTTC	CASSRGGGGSYNEQFF
TRBV9	TRBJ2-5	TRBD2	.	TGTGCCAGCAGCTTCCGGGGGGGAGTCCAGTACTTC	CASSFRGGVQYF
TRBV4-1	TRBJ2-3	.	.	TGCGCCAGCAGCCAAGGGAGTTTGGATACGCAGTATTTT	CASSQGSLDTQYF
TRBV7-2	TRBJ1-2	.	.	TGTGCCAGCAGCTTAGACGCCCGGAGATCCTATGGCTACACCTTC	CASSLDARRSYGYTF
TRBV12-3/TRBV12-4	TRBJ1-4	TRBD1	.	TGTGCCAGCAGTTTAAACAGGGGAGAAAAACTGTTTTTT	CASSLNRGEKLFF
TRBV13	TRBJ2-4	.	.	TGTGCCAGCAGCCTCGACACGGTGAGCATTCAGTACTTC	CASSLDTVSIQYF
TRBV2	TRBJ1-1	.	.	TGTGCCAGCAGTGATTCAGGGTCGGCGAACACTGAAGCTTTCTTT	CASSDSGSANTEAFF
TRBV2	TRBJ2-5	.	.	TGTGCCAGCAGCAGGGTTCGAGAGACCCAGTACTTC	CASSRVRETQYF
TRBV5-6	TRBJ1-2	TRBD1	.	TGTGCCAGCAGCTTGGTGGGACAGATCTATGGCTACACCTTC	CASSLVGQIYGYTF
TRBV4-3	TRBJ2-3	TRBD2	few	TGCGCCAGCAGCCAAGATCGGGGACTAGCGGTTACTAGCACAGATACGCAGTATTTT	CASSQDRGLAVTSTDTQYF
TRBV18	TRBJ1-1	.	.	TGTGCCAGCTCTCCCGACAGAGTGAACACTGAAGCTTTCTTT	CASSPDRVNTEAFF
TRBV28	TRBJ1-2	TRBD1	.	TGTGCCAGCAGTCCCGCCGGGACAGGGGGTGGCTATGGCTACACCTTC	CASSPAGTGGGYGYTF
TRBV7-3	TRBJ2-5	TRBD1	.	TGTGCCAGCAGCTTAACGGGGGACAGGGGAGAGACCCAGTACTTC	CASSLTGDRGETQYF
TRBV30	TRBJ1-2	.	.	TGTGCCTGGAGTGTTGTCAGGGCAAGTTATGGCTACACCTTC	CAWSVVRASYGYTF
TRBV6-6	TRBJ1-2	.	.	TGTGCCAGCAGTCAGACAGACTCCTATGGCTACACCTTC	CASSQTDSYGYTF
TRBV7-2	TRBJ2-1	TRBD2	once	TGTGCCAGCAGCTCGGATAGCGGGGGATGGCGTGAGCAGTTCTTC	CASSSDSGGWREQFF
TRBV6-6	TRBJ1-1	TRBD1	.	TGTGCCAGCAGAGCAACAGGGGTAACTGAAGCTTTCTTT	CASRATGVTEAFF
TRBV30	TRBJ1-4	.	.	TGTGCCTGGGGCCCCGGGGGGCGACGTGAAAAACTGTTTTTT	CAWGPGGRREKLFF
TRBV11-3	TRBJ2-1	.	once	TGTGCCAGCAGCCCGAGAGGGCAGGAGAACTACAATGAGCAGTTCTTC	CASSPRGQENYNEQFF
TRBV3-1/TRBV3-2	TRBJ1-1	TRBD1	.	TGTGCCAGCAGCCGAAGCGGGACAGGGAATGAAGCTTTCTTT	CASSRSGTGNEAFF
TRBV14	TRBJ1-2	TRBD1	.	TGTGCCAGCAGCCAAGAGGTGGGACAGTATGGCTACACCTTC	CASSQEVGQYGYTF
TRBV4-1	TRBJ2-4	.	.	TGCGCCAGCAGCCAAGATCTCCTAGCCAAAAACATTCAGTACTTC	CASSQDLLAKNIQYF
TRBV2	TRBJ2-3	TRBD1	.	TGTGCCAGCAGTGAAGCGCTCTCCAGGGGGCAGACGCAGTATTTT	CASSEALSRGQTQYF
TRBV20-1	TRBJ1-2	.	.	TGCAGTGCCCCCGAGTCCTATGGCTACACCTTC	CSAPESYGYTF
TRBV7-2	TRBJ2-7	.	.	TGTGCCAGCAGCTTAGCGCAGACAGCTAACTACGAGCAGTACTTC	CASSLAQTANYEQYF
TRBV9	TRBJ1-2	.	.	TGTGCCAGCAGTACAGGATCTAACTATGGCTACACCTTC	CASSTGSNYGYTF
TRBV11-2	TRBJ1-1	.	.	TGTGCCAGCAGCTTAGTCCGGGGGGCGAACACTGAAGCTTTCTTT	CASSLVRGANTEAFF
TRBV5-1	TRBJ1-4	TRBD1	.	TGCGCCAGCAGCCTCGGACAGGCACCAACTAATGAAAAACTGTTTTTT	CASSLGQAPTNEKLFF
TRBV5-4	TRBJ1-2	.	.	TGTGCCAGCAGCTTGTGGCAGGGTAGGGGAGGCTACACCTTC	CASSLWQGRGGYTF
TRBV3-1/TRBV3-2	TRBJ1-5	TRBD1	.	TGTGCCAGCAGCCAAGAAACAGGGGGGGTTCAGCCCCAGCATTTT	CASSQETGGVQPQHF
TRBV2	TRBJ2-3	.	few	TGTGCCAGCAGTGGGGGGCTAGATACGCAGTATTTT	CASSGGLDTQYF
TRBV5-4	TRBJ2-5	TRBD2	once	TGTGCCAGCAGCTCACCGGGACTAGCGGAAGAGACCCAGTACTTC	CASSSPGLAEETQYF
TRBV2	TRBJ1-2	.	.	TGTGCCAGCGTTAAGGGTAGGGGCAACTATGGCTACACCTTC	CASVKGRGNYGYTF
TRBV5-4	TRBJ1-1	TRBD1	.	TGTGCCAGCAGCTTCACAGGGGGGAACACTGAAGCTTTCTTT	CASSFTGGNTEAFF
TRBV4-1	TRBJ1-2	.	.	TGCGCCAGCAGCCAAGGGCCTCAGGGGAGTTTCGATGGCTACACCTTC	CASSQGPQGSFDGYTF
TRBV12-3/TRBV12-4	TRBJ1-5	.	.	TGTGCCAGCAGAGCCCAAAGCGGGACCCAGCATTTT	CASRAQSGTQHF